This T cell receptor beta chain was identified during a study of T cells after yellow fever vaccination. This clonotype appeared a single time. One entry per CDR3 protein results from TCRdb running MiXCR on the 5' RACE reads. The sample includes some 80,000 distinct CDR3 sequences, about an eighth of them seen just once. CDR1 is LNHDA and CDR2 is SQIVND in the germline V gene (reference sequence). Trimming cost V 4 bases and J 3 bases, with 13 bases left between them. This CDR3 spans 15 amino acids. The V call is TRBV19, the J call TRBJ2-1; D is tentatively TRBD1 or TRBD2 (6 bases each). This sequence was found in a man aged 18 to 30 who received the YFV17D yellow fever vaccine. The input for sequencing was CD8+ T cells not binding an NS4B(214-222) dextramer, sorted from PBMCs, taken approximately 22 days after the first yellow fever vaccination. The DNA for the CDR3 is TGTGCCAGTAGTAGAGGAGGGGGAGACTACAATGAGCAGTTCTTC. This codes for CASSRGGGDYNEQFF.